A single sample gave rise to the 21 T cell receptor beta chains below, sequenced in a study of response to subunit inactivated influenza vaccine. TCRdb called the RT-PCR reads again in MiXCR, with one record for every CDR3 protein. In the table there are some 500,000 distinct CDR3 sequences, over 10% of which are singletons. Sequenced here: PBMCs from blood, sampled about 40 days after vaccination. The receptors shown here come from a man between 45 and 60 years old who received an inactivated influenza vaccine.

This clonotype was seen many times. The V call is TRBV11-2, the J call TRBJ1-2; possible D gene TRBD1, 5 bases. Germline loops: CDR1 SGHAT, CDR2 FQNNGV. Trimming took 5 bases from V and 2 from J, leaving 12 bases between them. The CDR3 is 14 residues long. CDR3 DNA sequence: TGTGCCAGCAGCGCGACCCGGGGGAACTATGGCTACACCTTC. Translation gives CASSATRGNYGYTF.

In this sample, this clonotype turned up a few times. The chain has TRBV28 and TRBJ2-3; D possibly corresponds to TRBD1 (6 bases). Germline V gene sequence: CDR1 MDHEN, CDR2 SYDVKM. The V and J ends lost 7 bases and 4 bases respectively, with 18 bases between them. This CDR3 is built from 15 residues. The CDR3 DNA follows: TGTGCCAGCACTACAGGGACCCCCGGGGCAGATACGCAGTATTTT. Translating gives CASTTGTPGADTQYF.

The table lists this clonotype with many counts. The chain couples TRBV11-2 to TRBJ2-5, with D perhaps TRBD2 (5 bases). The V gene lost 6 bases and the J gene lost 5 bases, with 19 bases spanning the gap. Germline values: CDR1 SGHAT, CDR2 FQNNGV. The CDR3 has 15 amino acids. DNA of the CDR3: TGTGCCAGCAGTTCGTCGAGGGCGGCACGGGAGACCCAGTACTTC. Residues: CASSSSRAARETQYF.

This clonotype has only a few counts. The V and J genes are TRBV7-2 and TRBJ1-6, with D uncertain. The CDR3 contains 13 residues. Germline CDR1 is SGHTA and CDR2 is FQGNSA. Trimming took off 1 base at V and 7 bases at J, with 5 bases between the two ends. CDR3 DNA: TGTGCCAGCAGCTTAGAACAGAATTCACCCCTCCACTTT. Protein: CASSLEQNSPLHF.

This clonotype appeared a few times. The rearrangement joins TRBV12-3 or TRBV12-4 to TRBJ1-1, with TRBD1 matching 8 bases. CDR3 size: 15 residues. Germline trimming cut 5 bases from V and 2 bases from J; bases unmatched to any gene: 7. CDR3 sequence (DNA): TGTGCCAGCAGTCCTCCGACAGGGGCCAACACTGAAGCTTTCTTT. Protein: CASSPPTGANTEAFF.

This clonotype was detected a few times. Here the CDR3 DNA reads TGTGCCAGCAGTGATAGACTGGGACTAGCGGGTGACAATGAGCAGTTCTTC. Protein sequence: CASSDRLGLAGDNEQFF. V and J are TRBV27 and TRBJ2-1, with TRBD2 identical over 12 bases. Germline values: CDR1 MNHEY, CDR2 SMNVEV (reference sequence). With 5 bases clipped from V and 5 bases from J, the junction kept 10 bases outside the gene matches. The CDR3 contains 17 residues.

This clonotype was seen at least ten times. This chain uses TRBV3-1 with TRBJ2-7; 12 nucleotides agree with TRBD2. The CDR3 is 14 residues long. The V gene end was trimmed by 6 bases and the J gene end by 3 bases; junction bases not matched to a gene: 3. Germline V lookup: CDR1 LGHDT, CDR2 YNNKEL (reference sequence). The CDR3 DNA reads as TGTGCCAGCAGGTCGACTAGCGGGAGCTACGAGCAGTACTTC. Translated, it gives CASRSTSGSYEQYF.

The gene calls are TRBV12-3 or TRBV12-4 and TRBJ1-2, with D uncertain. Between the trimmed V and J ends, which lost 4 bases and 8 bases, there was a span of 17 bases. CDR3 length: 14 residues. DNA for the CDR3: TGTGCCAGCAGTTCGTCATCCAGAAGGAAGGGCTACACCTTC. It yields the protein CASSSSSRRKGYTF.

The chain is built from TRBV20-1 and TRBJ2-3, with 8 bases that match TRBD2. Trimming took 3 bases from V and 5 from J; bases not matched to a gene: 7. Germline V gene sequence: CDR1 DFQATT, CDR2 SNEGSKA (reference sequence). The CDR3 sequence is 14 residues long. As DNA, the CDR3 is TGCAGTGCTAGGCGGGAGGCTTTGGTAGATACGCAGTATTTT. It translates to CSARREALVDTQYF.

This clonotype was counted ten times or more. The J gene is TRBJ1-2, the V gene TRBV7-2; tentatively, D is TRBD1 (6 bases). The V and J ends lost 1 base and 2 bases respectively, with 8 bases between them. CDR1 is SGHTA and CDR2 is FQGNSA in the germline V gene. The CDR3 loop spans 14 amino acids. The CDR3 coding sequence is TGTGCCAGCAGCTTAGGGGGGGCGAACTATGGCTACACCTTC. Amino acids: CASSLGGANYGYTF.

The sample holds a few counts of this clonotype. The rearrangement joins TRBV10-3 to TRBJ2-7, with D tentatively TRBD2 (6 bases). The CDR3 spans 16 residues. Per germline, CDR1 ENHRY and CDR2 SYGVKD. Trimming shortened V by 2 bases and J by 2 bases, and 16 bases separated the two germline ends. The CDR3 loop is CAISEGPEWGAYEQYF. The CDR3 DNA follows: TGTGCCATCAGTGAGGGTCCAGAGTGGGGGGCCTACGAGCAGTACTTC.

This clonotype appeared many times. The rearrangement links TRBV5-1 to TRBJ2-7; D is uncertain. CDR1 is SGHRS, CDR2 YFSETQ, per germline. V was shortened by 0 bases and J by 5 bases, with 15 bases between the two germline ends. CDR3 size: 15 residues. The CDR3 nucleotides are TGCGCCAGCAGCTTGGAGAATCCAAGCTACGACGAGCAGTACTTC. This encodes CASSLENPSYDEQYF.

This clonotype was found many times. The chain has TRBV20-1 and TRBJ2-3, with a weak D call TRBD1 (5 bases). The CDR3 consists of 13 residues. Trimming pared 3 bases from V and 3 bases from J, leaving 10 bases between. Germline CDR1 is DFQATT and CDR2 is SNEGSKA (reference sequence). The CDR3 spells CSASRVGTDTQYF. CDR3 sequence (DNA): TGCAGTGCTAGCAGGGTAGGGACAGATACGCAGTATTTT.

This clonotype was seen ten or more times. This CDR3 reads CASSLDRGNTGELFF. CDR3 nucleotides: TGTGCCAGCAGTCTGGACAGGGGGAACACCGGGGAGCTGTTTTTT. The chain uses TRBV6-1 and TRBJ2-2; 9 nucleotides line up with TRBD1. Germline V gene sequence: CDR1 MNHNS, CDR2 SASEGT. Trimming removed 5 bases from V and 1 base from J; junction bases left unmatched: 2. The CDR3 length is 15 residues.

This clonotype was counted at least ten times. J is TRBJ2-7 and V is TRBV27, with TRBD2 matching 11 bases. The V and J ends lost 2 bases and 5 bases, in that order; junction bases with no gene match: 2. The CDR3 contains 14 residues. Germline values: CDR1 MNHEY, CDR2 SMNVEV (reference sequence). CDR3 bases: TGTGCCAGCAGTTTAGGGACTAGCGGTAACGAGCAGTACTTC. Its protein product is CASSLGTSGNEQYF.

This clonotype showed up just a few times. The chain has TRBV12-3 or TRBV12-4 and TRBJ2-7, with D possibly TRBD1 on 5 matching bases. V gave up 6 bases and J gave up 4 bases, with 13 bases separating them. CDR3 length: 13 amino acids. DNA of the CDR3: TGTGCCAGCAGGCCCCAGACAGCGTACGAGCAGTACTTC. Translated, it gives CASRPQTAYEQYF.

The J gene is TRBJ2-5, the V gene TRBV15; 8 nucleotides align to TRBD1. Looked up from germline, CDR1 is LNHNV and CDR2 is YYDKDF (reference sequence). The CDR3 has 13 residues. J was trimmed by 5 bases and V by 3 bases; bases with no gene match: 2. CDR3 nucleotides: TGTGCCACCAGCAGTTGGACAGGGGAGACCCAGTACTTC. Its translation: CATSSWTGETQYF.

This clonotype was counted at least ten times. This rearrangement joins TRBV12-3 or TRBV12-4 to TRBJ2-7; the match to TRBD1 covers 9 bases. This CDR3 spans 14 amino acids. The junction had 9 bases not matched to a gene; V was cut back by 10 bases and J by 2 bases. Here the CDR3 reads CATRRTGDPYEQYF. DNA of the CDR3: TGTGCCACCCGTCGGACAGGGGACCCCTACGAGCAGTACTTC.

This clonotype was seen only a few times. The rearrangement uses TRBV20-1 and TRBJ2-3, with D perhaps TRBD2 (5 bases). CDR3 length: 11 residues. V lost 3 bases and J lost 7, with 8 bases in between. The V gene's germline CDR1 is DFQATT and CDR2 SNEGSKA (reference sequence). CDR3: CSASRGNTQYF. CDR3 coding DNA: TGCAGTGCTAGTCGGGGAAATACGCAGTATTTT.

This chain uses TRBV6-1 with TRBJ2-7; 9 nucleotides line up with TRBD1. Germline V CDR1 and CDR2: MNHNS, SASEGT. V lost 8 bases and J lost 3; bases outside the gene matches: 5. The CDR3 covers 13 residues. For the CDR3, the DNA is TGTGCCAGCTCCCGGACAGGGGTCTACGAGCAGTACTTC. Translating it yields CASSRTGVYEQYF.

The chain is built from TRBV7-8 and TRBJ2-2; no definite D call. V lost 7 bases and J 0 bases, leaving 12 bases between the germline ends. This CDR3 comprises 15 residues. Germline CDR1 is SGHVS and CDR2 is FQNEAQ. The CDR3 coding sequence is TGTGCCAGCACGCCCAGAAGGTCGAACACCGGGGAGCTGTTTTTT. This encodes CASTPRRSNTGELFF.